This record concerns one T cell receptor beta chain sequence. Its target is unknown. This record comes from a study of T cell repertoires in cytomegalovirus infection. Study background: Selection of CMV epitopes for the study included recently identified HLA-C-restricted and well-studied HLA-B-restricted ones. Shared public TCR beta signatures pointed to both CMV infection and a matching HLA type.

TCRdb fed the reads into MiXCR, producing one record per CDR3 protein. The sample carries some 920,000 distinct CDR3 sequences, around 32% recorded once. Findings of the study overall: Totalled public TCR beta family frequency picked out people who carried CMV plus the relevant HLA. It was HLA-C-restricted CMV-specific TCR beta clonotypes that dominated the response ex vivo.

This TCR was recovered from a human donor in good health (CMV status not recorded). Some clones in this sample may be carry-over from other donors' samples. The material sequenced was cultured CD8+ T cells from PBMCs, taken from culture after CMV antigen stimulation.

CDR3 in amino acids: CASSGWTDSNQPQHF. In DNA form, the CDR3 reads TGTGCCAGCAGCGGCTGGACAGATAGCAATCAGCCCCAGCATTTT. The gene calls are TRBV7-9 and TRBJ1-5, with D perhaps TRBD1 (6 bases). V shed 5 bases and J shed 0 bases, with 11 bases lying between them. Germline loops: CDR1 SEHNR, CDR2 FQNEAQ (reference sequence). The CDR3 runs 15 residues.